Sequencing of this T cell receptor (beta chain) was carried out in a study of blood T cell repertoires in COVID-19. Measured with immunoSEQ multiplex PCR; TCRdb has only the in-frame clones, and not every one. The table records 150,000 to 200,000 clones, approximately 86% of them present only once. V gave up 4 bases and J gave up 2 bases; unmatched junction bases: 5. In germline, CDR1 is SGHVS, CDR2 FQNEAQ. The CDR3 loop spans 14 amino acids. The source material was peripheral blood. This sequence originates from a woman older than 75 in a cohort sampled during active or convalescent COVID-19. The chain combines TRBV7-8 with TRBJ2-7; 7 bases line up with TRBD1. CDR3 nucleotide sequence: TGTGCCAGCAGCTACGTGGGACAGACCTACGAGCAGTACTTC. It translates to CASSYVGQTYEQYF.